The T cell receptor beta chain described here comes from a study of cytomegalovirus exposure and HLA in healthy donors. This clone was counted once. The PCR made use of 60 Vbeta and 13 Jbeta primers. Assay: immunoSEQ multiplex PCR; the TCRdb copy retains only in-frame clones and omits some. The sample records 45,000 to 65,000 clones, roughly 70% being singletons. From germline, CDR1 is MNHNS and CDR2 SASEGT. The CDR3 covers 15 residues. V was pared by 6 bases and J by 0 bases, with 6 bases of the junction left unmatched. Sequencing input: PBMCs. This clonotype was sampled from a woman in her forties or fifties in good health and CMV-seropositive. This sequence joins TRBV6-1 and TRBJ1-1; 8 bases fit TRBD1. The CDR3 region has the DNA TGTGCCAGCAGCCCGACAGGGGTCATGAACACTGAAGCTTTCTTT. As protein: CASSPTGVMNTEAFF.